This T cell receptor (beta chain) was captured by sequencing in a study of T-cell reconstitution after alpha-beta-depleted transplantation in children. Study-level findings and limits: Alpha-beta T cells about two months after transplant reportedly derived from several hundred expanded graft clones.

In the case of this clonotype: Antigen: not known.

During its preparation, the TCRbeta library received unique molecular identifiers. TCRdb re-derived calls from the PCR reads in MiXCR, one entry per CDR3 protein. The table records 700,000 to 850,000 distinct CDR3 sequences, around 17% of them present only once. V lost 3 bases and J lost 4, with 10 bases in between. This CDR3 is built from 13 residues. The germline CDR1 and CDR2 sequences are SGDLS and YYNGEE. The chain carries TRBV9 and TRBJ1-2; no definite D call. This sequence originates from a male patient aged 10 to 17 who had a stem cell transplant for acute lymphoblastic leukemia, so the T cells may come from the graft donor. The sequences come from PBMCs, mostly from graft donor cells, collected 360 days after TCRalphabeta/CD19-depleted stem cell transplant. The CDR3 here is CASSDGRLYGYTF. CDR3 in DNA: TGTGCCAGCAGCGACGGGAGACTCTATGGCTACACCTTC.